Listed below are T cell receptor beta chains from one sample, sequenced in a study of CD8+ T cells in alopecia areata. Using immunoSEQ multiplex PCR, the repertoire was profiled, and TCRdb retains in-frame clones only, with some absent. The sample holds roughly 150,000 clones, 45% to 65% seen once. The sequenced sample was CD8+ T cells sorted from blood, obtained at week 4, from a patient treated with tofacitinib. These receptors all stem from a human donor with alopecia areata. CDR3s include the opening cysteine and the closing phenylalanine or tryptophan. The order of the fields is CDR3 DNA, CDR3 protein, V gene, clone size, J gene, D gene. The D gene is left open where the match is weak. A clone size is listed for some rows: how often the clone was seen (once, few, many), or a class if it is expanded.

TGTGCCAGCAGCCCCGGGACAGGGGGCTACGAGCAGTACTTC CASSPGTGGYEQYF TRBV5-6 few TRBJ2-7 TRBD1
TGCAGCGTTGTGGGGGACTCCCTAGGGAGGAATGAGCAGTTCTTC CSVVGDSLGRNEQFF TRBV29-1 NA TRBJ2-1 NA
TGTGCCACCAGCAGCGATACAGGGTCAACGCGGCCCCAGCATTTT CATSSDTGSTRPQHF TRBV15 NA TRBJ1-5 NA
TGCAGTGCTAGGGGAGAGACCCAGTACTTC CSARGETQYF TRBV20-1 NA TRBJ2-5 NA
TGTGCCAGCTCGCCGACTGGGGATACGCAGTATTTT CASSPTGDTQYF TRBV18 NA TRBJ2-3 NA
TGCAGCGTACCCGGGACTAGCGGGGGGTTCCTCTTTGAGCAGTTCTTC CSVPGTSGGFLFEQFF TRBV29-1 few TRBJ2-1 TRBD2
TGTGCCAGTAGTTCCAGGGGGGTTAATCAGCCCCAGCATTTT CASSSRGVNQPQHF TRBV19 few TRBJ1-5 TRBD1
TGTGCCAGCAGCTCCGGAAATGAAAAACTGTTTTTT CASSSGNEKLFF TRBV7-9 NA TRBJ1-4 NA
TGTGCCAGCAGATCTACATTGGGATTCACAGATACGCAGTATTTT CASRSTLGFTDTQYF TRBV2 NA TRBJ2-3 NA
TGTGCCAGCAGCCAAGTGGGGGGCACAGATACGCAGTATTTT CASSQVGGTDTQYF TRBV4-2 NA TRBJ2-3 NA
TGTGCCAGCTGGGACAGGTCAAGCTCCTACGAGCAGTACTTC CASWDRSSSYEQYF TRBV27 NA TRBJ2-7 TRBD1
TGTGCCAGCAGCGAGGACAGGCTATACGAGCAGTACTTC CASSEDRLYEQYF TRBV11-2 NA TRBJ2-7 TRBD1
TGTGCCTGGGAAACTGGACAGGGGGTGGCCTACGAGCAGTACTTC CAWETGQGVAYEQYF TRBV30 NA TRBJ2-7 TRBD1
TGCGCCAGCAGCCAAGGATTTCGCCAAGCGGCAGATACGCAGTATTTT CASSQGFRQAADTQYF TRBV4-3 NA TRBJ2-3 NA
TGTGCCAGCAGCGTTCCGGGACAGGGCCATCCGCGCACCTTC CASSVPGQGHPRTF TRBV9 NA TRBJ1-2 TRBD1
TGTGCCAGCAGCGTTCAACAGGGTTGGGGGGATTCACCCCTCCACTTT CASSVQQGWGDSPLHF TRBV7-6 NA TRBJ1-6 NA
TGTGCCAGCAGCTTAGACGTAGTTACCTCCTACGAGCAGTACTTC CASSLDVVTSYEQYF TRBV11-1 few TRBJ2-7 NA
TGCGCCAGCAGCTTGGAGCTCCCCAGGGATGAGCAGTTCTTC CASSLELPRDEQFF TRBV5-1 once TRBJ2-1 NA
TGTGCCAGCAGTTTAGGCCTCCCCGAGCAGTTCTTC CASSLGLPEQFF TRBV27 few TRBJ2-1 NA
TGTGCCAGCCGCCAGGCGGGCGGACAGCCCCAGCATTTT CASRQAGGQPQHF TRBV6-5 few TRBJ1-5 NA
TGCAGCGTTGAATGGCAGGGCGGGTACGAGCAGTACTTC CSVEWQGGYEQYF TRBV29-1 few TRBJ2-7 NA
TGTGCCAGCAGCTTAGACAGGGAAGAAAAACTGTTTTTT CASSLDREEKLFF TRBV13 few TRBJ1-4 NA
TGCAGCGTTGCTACAGGGGGCTCCTACGAGCAGTACTTC CSVATGGSYEQYF TRBV29-1 NA TRBJ2-7 TRBD1
TGTGCCAGCAGCCCCTACCCCGACAGGGACTATGGCTACACCTTC CASSPYPDRDYGYTF TRBV11-2 NA TRBJ1-2 TRBD1
TGTGCCAGCAGTGATAGGCCCGGATTAGGGTCTGGGGCCAACGTCCTGACTTTC CASSDRPGLGSGANVLTF TRBV6-1 NA TRBJ2-6 NA
TGTGCCACCAGCACGGACGGGGGCACAGATACGCAGTATTTT CATSTDGGTDTQYF TRBV15 NA TRBJ2-3 NA
TGCAGCGTTGAGATCGATAGCAATCAGCCCCAGCATTTT CSVEIDSNQPQHF TRBV29-1 NA TRBJ1-5 NA
TGTGCCAGCTCACCATCCAAAGGGGAATATGGGGCCAACGTCCTGACTTTC CASSPSKGEYGANVLTF TRBV18 once TRBJ2-6 NA
TGCGCCAGCAGCTTCTCCGACTCGAACACTGAAGCTTTCTTT CASSFSDSNTEAFF TRBV5-1 NA TRBJ1-1 NA
TGTGCCAGCAGCGAGGGGAGGGGAGCCACCGGGGAGCTGTTTTTT CASSEGRGATGELFF TRBV9 NA TRBJ2-2 TRBD2
TGTGCCAGCAGCTCCCACGGGACAAACTACGAGCAGTACTTC CASSSHGTNYEQYF TRBV7-9 NA TRBJ2-7 NA
TGCGCCAGCAGTCAATCGGGTGGGCCCCTCTCTGGGGCCAACGTCCTGACTTTC CASSQSGGPLSGANVLTF TRBV23-1 NA TRBJ2-6 NA
TGTGCCAGCAGCTTTGTTAGCAATCAGCCCCAGCATTTT CASSFVSNQPQHF TRBV7-9 NA TRBJ1-5 NA
TGTGCCAGCAGCTTAGAGAGACTCCACAATGAAAAACTGTTTTTT CASSLERLHNEKLFF TRBV7-8 NA TRBJ1-4 NA
TGTGCCAGCAGCGCCTTTAGCGGGGGTCCTCTAGCGGGTACGCAGTATTTT CASSAFSGGPLAGTQYF TRBV9 NA TRBJ2-3 TRBD2
TGTGCCAGCGGAACGAGGGGGGAGAATGAGCAGTTCTTC CASGTRGENEQFF TRBV6-6 few TRBJ2-1 NA
TGCGCCAGCAGCCAAGATCCGAGTGCGCAGTATTTT CASSQDPSAQYF TRBV4-3 NA TRBJ2-3 NA
TGCGCCAGCAGCTTTAGGGCAGGGGATTCCTACGAGCAGTACTTC CASSFRAGDSYEQYF TRBV5-1 once TRBJ2-7 NA
TGCAGCGTTGCTCAGGGAGGCTACACCTTC CSVAQGGYTF TRBV29-1 few TRBJ1-2 NA
TGCGCCAGCAGCCCGAGACAGGGACCGGGGAATTCACCCCTCCACTTT CASSPRQGPGNSPLHF TRBV4-1 NA TRBJ1-6 TRBD1
TGCGCCAGCAGCTTCGACGGGACAGCTGGAAACACCATATATTTT CASSFDGTAGNTIYF TRBV5-1 NA TRBJ1-3 TRBD1
TGTGCCAGCAGCCTACTCGAGGGTGACGAGACCCAGTACTTC CASSLLEGDETQYF TRBV6-5 NA TRBJ2-5 NA
TGTGCCAGCAGCCCCGATGGGTCCTACAATGAGCAGTTCTTC CASSPDGSYNEQFF TRBV11-2 NA TRBJ2-1 NA
TGTGCCAGTAGTGGCGGTAGGGACCCAGATACGCAGTATTTT CASSGGRDPDTQYF TRBV19 NA TRBJ2-3 NA
TGCAGCGTTAGGGATGGAAACACTGAAGCTTTCTTT CSVRDGNTEAFF TRBV29-1 NA TRBJ1-1 NA
TGTGCCAGCAGCTTCGGTCACGGGAACTATGGCTACACCTTC CASSFGHGNYGYTF TRBV7-9 NA TRBJ1-2 NA
TGTGCCAGCAGTTATGGAACAGGGGAGGATGACTATGGCTACACCTTC CASSYGTGEDDYGYTF TRBV6-5 NA TRBJ1-2 TRBD1
TGCGCCAGCACCACAAAAGAGGGGGCAATTCAGCCCCAGCATTTT CASTTKEGAIQPQHF TRBV23-1 NA TRBJ1-5 TRBD1
TGTGCCAGCAGCCATTCCAACGGCATCAACTATGGCTACACCTTC CASSHSNGINYGYTF TRBV5-6 NA TRBJ1-2 NA
TGTGCCAGCATAGTTGGCTCTGGGGCCAACGTCCTGACTTTC CASIVGSGANVLTF TRBV5-6 NA TRBJ2-6 NA
TGTGCCAGCAGTTTGGACAGGGGTTGGAACGAGCAGTACTTC CASSLDRGWNEQYF TRBV27 NA TRBJ2-7 TRBD1
TGCAGCGTCCCGGGACCCCTAACCACCGGGGAGCTGTTTTTT CSVPGPLTTGELFF TRBV29-1 NA TRBJ2-2 NA
TGCGCCAGCAGCTTGGTGAGGGAGCTCCAAGAGACCCAGTACTTC CASSLVRELQETQYF TRBV5-1 few TRBJ2-5 NA
TGCAGCGTTGAGGGGGCTGTCTATGGCTACACCTTC CSVEGAVYGYTF TRBV29-1 few TRBJ1-2 NA
TGTGCCAGCACCGCCGGGCCAGAGTCCTACGAGCAGTACTTC CASTAGPESYEQYF TRBV2 few TRBJ2-7 NA
TGTGCCAGCAGTTTATCTAAGGGGGAGAGCTATGGCTACACCTTC CASSLSKGESYGYTF TRBV27 NA TRBJ1-2 NA
TGTGCCAGCAGCTTTAGCGACAGCGACTATGGCTACACCTTC CASSFSDSDYGYTF TRBV7-9 NA TRBJ1-2 NA
TGTGCCAGCAGCTTGGAGCGGGGGGCAGATACGCAGTATTTT CASSLERGADTQYF TRBV5-4 NA TRBJ2-3 TRBD2
TGTGCCAGCGGGGGGCCGGGATACGAGCAGTACTTC CASGGPGYEQYF TRBV19 few TRBJ2-7 NA
TGTGCCAGCAGCTTAGCGGGAGTAGACTTCGCCGAGCAGTACTTC CASSLAGVDFAEQYF TRBV11-1 few TRBJ2-7 NA